The TCR beta chain under discussion was sequenced for a study of blood T cell repertoires in COVID-19. The overall study: Sites across the United States, Italy and Spain contributed samples from acute and convalescent COVID-19. From T cells, B-cell-depleted T cells, or PBMCs came the material, which was cDNA or gDNA.

The CDR3 is 15 amino acids. CDR1 and CDR2 from the germline V gene are SNHLY and FYNNEI. Between the trimmed V and J ends, which lost 3 bases and 2 bases, there was a span of 11 bases. In the original analysis: Reference gene primer amplification gave estimated nucleated cell counts. Some clones are missing from TCRdb's copy, which holds only in-frame ones; the method was immunoSEQ multiplex PCR. V, J and clone size were drawn from that table, and D and trimming were deduced from the DNA. Of tens of thousands of clones in the sample, 90% to 95% were seen once. This receptor was taken from a man between 60 and 70 years old with active or convalescent COVID-19. The sample was peripheral blood. This chain connects TRBV2 to TRBJ2-1; D is unresolved. CDR3 nucleotide sequence: TGTGCCAGCAGTGACCCGCGCGGAACCTACAATGAGCAGTTCTTC. Its translation is CASSDPRGTYNEQFF.